This TCR beta chain emerged from a study of T-cell reconstitution after alpha-beta-depleted transplantation in children. The TCRbeta library was prepared with unique molecular identifiers. TCRdb called the PCR reads again in MiXCR, with one record for every CDR3 protein. The table shows hundreds of thousands of distinct CDR3 sequences, with 10% to 15% occurring only once. As to this clonotype: Its antigen is currently unknown.

The CDR3 length is 15 residues. Germline V gene lookup returns CDR1 SGHTA and CDR2 FQGNSA. Deletions cut 3 bases from V and 4 bases from J, with 16 bases between. Findings and limits, study-wide: Reported findings indicate that, about two months after transplant, alpha-beta T cells came from several hundred expanded clones, which were derived from non-depleted graft cells. Elevated TCRbeta diversity at day 60 was traced, in some patients, to surviving recipient T cells and thymic progenitors. T-cell numbers and diversity one year post-transplant derived largely from freshly generated T cells.

The source material was PBMCs, sampled before TCRalphabeta/CD19-depleted stem cell transplant. This sequence joins TRBV7-2 and TRBJ2-7; no clear D gene. This TCR came from a girl aged 2-10 years with congenital amegakaryocytic thrombocytopenia, due to receive a stem cell transplant. DNA for the CDR3: TGTGCCAGCAGCTTTTACGGACCTGGCACTTACGAGCAGTACTTC. It is translated as CASSFYGPGTYEQYF.